This T cell receptor (beta chain) was obtained from a study of blood T cell repertoires in COVID-19. On the study more broadly: Sample material is recorded as cDNA or gDNA derived from T cells, B-cell-depleted T cells, or PBMCs.

In germline, CDR1 is MNHEY, CDR2 SVGEGT. Trimming left V 5 bases short and J 1 base short, with 11 bases between. The CDR3 spans 14 residues. Method: immunoSEQ multiplex PCR; TCRdb's copy keeps in-frame clones and lacks some. The data show about 140,000 clones, with 81% seen just once and around 8.5% held by the top ten. In this sample, this clone turned up once. The specimen was peripheral blood. The TCR was taken from a human donor in a cohort sampled during active COVID-19. The V gene is TRBV6-2 or TRBV6-3, the J gene TRBJ1-1, with D possibly TRBD1 on 5 matching bases. CDR3 amino acids: CASSSFRENTEAFF. DNA of the CDR3: TGTGCCAGCAGTAGCTTCAGGGAGAACACTGAAGCTTTCTTT.